This TCR beta chain was found in a study of vaccination and CD4 T cells after COVID-19. Sequence data for DNA of cultured CD4+ T cells were generated by the Oncomine TCR Beta short-read assay. TCRdb reanalysed the PCR reads using MiXCR and keeps one entry per CDR3 protein. Here the sample spans roughly 12,000 distinct CDR3 sequences, 54% being singletons. Treatment described: approximately nine-day PBMC culture with coronavirus spike peptide pools or control peptides (ViraFEST assay). Peptide pools at approximately 11 ug/ml and IL-2 at roughly 9.8 IU/ml were added to cultures of under 2.5 million PBMCs per well. Worth noting for this clonotype: The target antigen is unknown.

With 1 base clipped from V and 2 bases from J, the junction kept 10 bases outside the gene matches. Germline lookup yields CDR1 SGHVS and CDR2 FQNEAQ. The CDR3 contains 18 residues. This clonotype was sampled from a human donor who had recovered from COVID-19. The J gene is TRBJ2-1, the V gene TRBV7-8; 8 bases are shared with TRBD2. The sequenced sample consisted of CD4+ T cells from blood, cultured in vitro. The CDR3: CASSLDRLAGHPYNEQFF. In DNA, the CDR3 is TGTGCCAGCAGCTTAGATAGGCTAGCGGGCCACCCCTACAATGAGCAGTTCTTC.